This T cell receptor beta chain was captured in a study of T cell responses to AZD1222 COVID-19 vaccine. Overall study context: Second-dose groups at about 4 or about 12 weeks were pooled. Regarding the study as a whole: Donors were chiefly white British, with a greater number of females, and clonal diversity was perhaps underestimated. Spike-specific TCR breadth and depth grew following two AZD1222 doses.

There are 15 residues in the CDR3. Germline CDR1 and CDR2: SGHRS and YFSETQ. J lost 11 bases, V lost 0 bases, and 9 bases had no gene match. To note about this clone: Its antigen is unknown.

Profiling relied on immunoSEQ multiplex PCR, and the TCRdb table lists in-frame clones only, not all of them. The sample lists 100,000 to 120,000 clones, about 88% occurring once. The material was peripheral blood, obtained on day 0 of AZD1222 vaccination. V gene TRBV5-1 combines with J gene TRBJ2-4; 9 bases are shared with TRBD2. The sequence derives from an adult in good health. CDR3 protein: CASSLEGTSFKVQYF. CDR3 nucleotides: TGCGCCAGCAGCTTGGAAGGGACTAGCTTTAAGGTTCAGTACTTC.